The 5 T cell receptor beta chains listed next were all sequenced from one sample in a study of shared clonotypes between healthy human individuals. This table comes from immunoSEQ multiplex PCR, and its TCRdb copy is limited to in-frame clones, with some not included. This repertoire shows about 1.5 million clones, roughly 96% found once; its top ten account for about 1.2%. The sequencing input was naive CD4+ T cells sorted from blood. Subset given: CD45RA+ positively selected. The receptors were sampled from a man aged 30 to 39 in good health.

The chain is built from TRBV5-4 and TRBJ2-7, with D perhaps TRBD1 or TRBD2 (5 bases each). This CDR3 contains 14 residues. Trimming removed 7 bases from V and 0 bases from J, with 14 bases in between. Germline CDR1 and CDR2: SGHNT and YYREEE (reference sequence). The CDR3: CASALSGTSYEQYF. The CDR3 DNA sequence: TGTGCCAGCGCCCTCTCCGGGACCTCCTACGAGCAGTACTTC.

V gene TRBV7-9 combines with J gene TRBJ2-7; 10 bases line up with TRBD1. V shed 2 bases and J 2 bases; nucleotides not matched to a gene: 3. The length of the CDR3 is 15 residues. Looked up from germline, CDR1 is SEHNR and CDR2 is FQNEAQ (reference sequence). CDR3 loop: CASSLTGTGAYEQYF. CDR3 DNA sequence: TGTGCCAGCAGCTTAACCGGGACAGGGGCCTACGAGCAGTACTTC.

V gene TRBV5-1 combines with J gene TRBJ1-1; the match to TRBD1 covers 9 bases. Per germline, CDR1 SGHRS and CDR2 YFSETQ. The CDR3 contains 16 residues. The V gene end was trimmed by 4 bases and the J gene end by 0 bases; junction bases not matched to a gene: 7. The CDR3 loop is CASSNGQGRMNTEAFF. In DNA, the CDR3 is TGCGCCAGCAGCAACGGACAGGGGAGGATGAACACTGAAGCTTTCTTT.

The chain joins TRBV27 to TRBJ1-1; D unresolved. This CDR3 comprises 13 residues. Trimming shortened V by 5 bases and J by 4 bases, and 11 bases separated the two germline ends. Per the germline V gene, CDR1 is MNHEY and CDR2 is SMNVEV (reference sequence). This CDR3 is CASSRKVRTEAFF. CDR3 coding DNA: TGTGCCAGCAGTCGGAAAGTTCGCACTGAAGCTTTCTTT.

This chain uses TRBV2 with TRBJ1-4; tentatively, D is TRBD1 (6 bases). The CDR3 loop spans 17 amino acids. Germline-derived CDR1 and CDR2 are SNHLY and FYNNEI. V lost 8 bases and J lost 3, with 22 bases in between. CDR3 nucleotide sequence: TGTGCCAGCCAAAAGTCCAAACAGGGAGCGGCTAATGAAAAACTGTTTTTT. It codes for CASQKSKQGAANEKLFF.